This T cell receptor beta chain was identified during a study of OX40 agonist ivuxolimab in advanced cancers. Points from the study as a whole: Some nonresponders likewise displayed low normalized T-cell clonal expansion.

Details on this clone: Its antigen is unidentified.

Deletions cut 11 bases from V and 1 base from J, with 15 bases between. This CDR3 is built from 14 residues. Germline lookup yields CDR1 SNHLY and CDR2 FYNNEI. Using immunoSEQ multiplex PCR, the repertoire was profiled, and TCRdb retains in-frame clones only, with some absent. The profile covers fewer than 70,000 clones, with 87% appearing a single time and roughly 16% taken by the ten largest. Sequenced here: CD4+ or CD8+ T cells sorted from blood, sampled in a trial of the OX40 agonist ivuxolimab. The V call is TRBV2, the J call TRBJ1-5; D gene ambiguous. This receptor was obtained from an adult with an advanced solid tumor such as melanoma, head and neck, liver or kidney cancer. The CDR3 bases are TGTGCCTCCCAAGGACGGGTAAGCAATCAGCCCCAGCATTTT. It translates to CASQGRVSNQPQHF.